Sequencing of this T cell receptor beta chain was carried out in a study of OX40 agonist ivuxolimab in advanced cancers. About the study as a whole: The costimulatory receptor OX40 (CD134) was targeted by ivuxolimab, a fully human IgG2 agonistic monoclonal antibody. Intravenous ivuxolimab was administered to patients every 2 weeks at six dose levels: 0.01, 0.1, 0.3, 1.5, 3 and 10 mg/kg. Among the 50 to 55 dose-escalation patients, approximately 20 had hepatocellular carcinoma, around 15 melanoma, 9 renal cell carcinoma and 9 head and neck cancer. In the dose-escalation cohort, roughly four fifths of patients were male, and the mean age was about 55 years, with a range of about 20 to 90. Prior anti-PD-1, anti-PD-L1 or anti-CTLA-4 therapy was permitted, and checkpoint inhibitors had been received by less than 45% of dose-escalation patients. Partial responses occurred in three dose-escalation patients, of whom one had hepatocellular carcinoma and two had cutaneous melanoma. The purpose of peripheral TCRbeta sequencing was to test whether ivuxolimab changed TCR sequence diversity and led to clonal T-cell expansion. The monotherapy dose-escalation portion (N ≈ 56 patients) of the phase I ivuxolimab trial is reported in the paper.

Patients with a history of autoimmune disease or receiving systemic immunosuppression were excluded from the trial. In every dose cohort, peripheral blood was drawn for TCR sequencing at baseline, cycle 4 day 1, and cycle 7 day 1. The samples were taken from a phase I, first-in-human, multicenter, open-label dose-escalation trial of ivuxolimab. Adults with locally advanced or metastatic melanoma, renal cell, hepatocellular, or head and neck squamous cell carcinoma were enrolled in the trial. Before TCR sequencing, CD4+ and CD8+ T cells were separately sorted from peripheral blood. Genomic DNA was isolated from the sorted cells so that the TCRbeta CDR3 region could be sequenced. TCRbeta CDR3 regions were sequenced using the immunoSEQ Assay. Imported from immuneACCESS, the table was reduced by TCRdb to in-frame sequences with V and J called. These copies leave out some clones; in studies compared against another copy, an unresolved V gene accounts for under half, and the cause of the remainder is not known. This sample gives roughly 91,000 clones in total; roughly 95% of them show up just once. The ten biggest clones cover roughly 2.1% of the sample.

The study at large found these results: In partial responders in the 0.1-3.0 mg/kg groups, normalized peripheral clonal expansion was found to be among the lowest, especially among CD8+ T cells. On average, CD8+ T cells showed more expanded clones than CD4+ T cells after ivuxolimab. Low levels of normalized T-cell clonal expansion were also seen in some patients who did not respond. Clonal expansion of both CD4+ and CD8+ blood T cells was observed from baseline to week 6 at doses 0.1 to 3.0 mg/kg. Which antigens the clonally expanded peripheral T cells were specific for was not determined.

The CDR3, cysteine through phenylalanine, is 14 amino acids long. Only the CDR3 portion is preserved as DNA: 42 bases, with reading frame beginning at the first base. CDR1 SNHLY and CDR2 FYNNEI were looked up in the germline V gene. V lost 0 bases and J lost 10 bases, and the count of bases not matched to a germline gene is 5. Of note for this clone: Its antigen is unknown. Within one base of it there is no much larger clone, and no base qualities were kept.

The chain joins TRBV2 to TRBJ2-1, and TRBD2 aligns with 8 junction nucleotides. The sample consisted of CD4+ or CD8+ T cells sorted from blood, taken in a trial of the OX40 agonist ivuxolimab. The clonotype originates from an adult with an advanced solid tumor such as melanoma, head and neck, liver or kidney cancer. This receptor carries the CDR3 CASSEAGTRNEQFF. The nucleotides are TGTGCCAGCAGTGAAGCCGGGACTAGAAACGAGCAGTTCTTC.